These 18 T cell receptor beta chains were all obtained from the same sample, sequenced in a study of CD8 T cells in ankylosing spondylitis. Overall study findings and caveats: For ankylosing spondylitis blood, a TCR beta motif of 8 or 9 highly homologous variants appeared characteristic.

The antigens for these receptors are not known. TCRdb called the 5' RACE reads again in MiXCR, with one record for every CDR3 protein. The sample has fewer than 450,000 distinct CDR3 sequences; roughly a sixth are singletons. Specimen: blood, either unsorted or a sorted T cell fraction (not recorded which). Receptor source: a male donor with ankylosing spondylitis.

V is TRBV7-8 and J is TRBJ2-4; possible D gene TRBD2, 7 bases. V shed 1 base and J shed 0 bases, with 13 bases lying between them. This CDR3 region has 17 residues. CDR1 and CDR2 from the germline V gene are SGHVS and FQNEAQ. The CDR3 nucleotides are TGTGCCAGCAGCTTAGGAGGGGGGGGTCTAGCCAAAAACATTCAGTACTTC. Its translation: CASSLGGGGLAKNIQYF.

The V call is TRBV2, the J call TRBJ1-5, with D tentatively TRBD1 (5 bases). Trimming removed 5 bases at V and 7 bases at J, with 15 bases between. This CDR3 is 14 amino acids long. Germline-derived CDR1 and CDR2 are SNHLY and FYNNEI. This CDR3 is CASSQHHRDQPQHF. CDR3 DNA sequence: TGTGCCAGCAGTCAACACCATAGGGACCAGCCCCAGCATTTT. The variable domain in full, completed from reference TRBV2 and TRBJ1-5, reads EPEVTQTPSHQVTQMGQEVILRCVPISNHLYFYWYRQILGQKVEFLVSFYNNEISEKSEIFDDQFSVERPDGSNFTLKIRSTKLEDSAMYFCASSQHHRDQPQHFGDGTRLSIL.

The chain links TRBV4-2 to TRBJ1-1, with a possible D match to TRBD1 (5 bases). V lost 0 bases and J lost 7, with 12 bases in between. The germline V gene has CDR1 LGHNA and CDR2 YNFKEQ. This CDR3 region has 14 residues. The CDR3 nucleotides are TGTGCCAGCAGCCAAGAGGGGGGGATAGGTGAAGCTTTCTTT. Translation gives CASSQEGGIGEAFF.

The CDR3 spells CASSYSRFNEKLFF. The CDR3 DNA is TGTGCCAGCAGTTACTCAAGGTTCAATGAAAAACTGTTTTTT. The chain links TRBV6-5 to TRBJ1-4; no reliable D call. This CDR3 has 14 residues. Trimming cost V 0 bases and J 5 bases, with 7 bases left between them. CDR1 and CDR2 (germline): MNHEY, SVGAGI.

This clonotype showed up many times. This chain links TRBV12-3 or TRBV12-4 with TRBJ2-1; D is tentatively TRBD1 or TRBD2 (5 bases each). This CDR3 has 12 amino acids. Trimming cost V 3 bases and J 10 bases, with 10 bases left between them. CDR3 nucleotides: TGTGCCAGCAGTTTGCAGTGGGGGGAGCAGTTCTTC. Its protein is CASSLQWGEQFF.

J is TRBJ2-7 and V is TRBV28, with a weak D call TRBD1 (6 bases). The CDR3 runs to 14 residues. V was trimmed by 4 bases and J by 1 base, leaving 11 bases between them. The germline gives CDR1 MDHEN, CDR2 SYDVKM. In DNA, the CDR3 is TGTGCCAGCAGTTACCAGGGGCCATCCTACGAGCAGTACTTC. Amino acids: CASSYQGPSYEQYF.

This chain connects TRBV20-1 to TRBJ1-2, with a tentative D call TRBD1 (5 bases). Germline-derived CDR1 and CDR2 are DFQATT and SNEGSKA (reference sequence). The CDR3 sequence is 12 residues long. Between the trimmed V and J ends, which lost 6 bases and 4 bases, there was a span of 12 bases. CDR3: CSASGGIYGYTF. The CDR3 DNA follows: TGCAGTGCCAGTGGGGGGATCTATGGCTACACCTTC.

The CDR3 sequence is CSVEGAGTGVQHF. DNA for the CDR3: TGCAGCGTTGAAGGGGCGGGGACAGGGGTCCAGCATTTT. The chain joins TRBV29-1 to TRBJ1-5, with 10 positions matching TRBD1. J was trimmed by 12 bases and V by 1 base; bases with no gene match: 6. Germline V gives CDR1 SQVTM, CDR2 ANQGSEA. CDR3 length: 13 amino acids.

This clonotype was seen ten or more times. J is TRBJ2-5 and V is TRBV20-1; weak D call: TRBD2 (7 bases). V was cut by 6 bases and J by 5 bases, with 25 bases left in between. Germline lookup yields CDR1 DFQATT and CDR2 SNEGSKA (reference sequence). CDR3 length equals 16 residues. The CDR3, as DNA: TGCAGTGCCCCCCCGGGGGGCGGGAGAGTGGGGGAGACCCAGTACTTC. Translating it yields CSAPPGGGRVGETQYF.

The rearrangement uses TRBV9 and TRBJ1-3; no reliable D call. The CDR3 runs 15 residues. The V and J ends lost 0 bases and 0 bases respectively, with 7 bases between them. The germline gives CDR1 SGDLS, CDR2 YYNGEE. The CDR3 DNA sequence: TGTGCCAGCAGCGTAGTAGGTTCCTCTGGAAACACCATATATTTT. Its protein product is CASSVVGSSGNTIYF.

The chain combines TRBV20-1 with TRBJ2-5; D perhaps matches TRBD1 (6 bases). Trimming shortened V by 5 bases and J by 4 bases, and 23 bases separated the two germline ends. Germline V lookup: CDR1 DFQATT, CDR2 SNEGSKA (reference sequence). The length of the CDR3 is 16 residues. The CDR3 region has the DNA TGCAGTGCTCCCCCAGGGGCCGGGAAGGGCGCAGAGACCCAGTACTTC. Translating gives CSAPPGAGKGAETQYF.

In this sample, this clonotype turned up once. The junction differs from germline at one of its ends, possibly a read error. The chain is built from TRBV2 and TRBJ2-7, with 9 bases fitting TRBD2. Germline loops: CDR1 SNHLY, CDR2 FYNNEI. CDR3 length: 15 amino acids. CDR3 sequence: CTSSTVAGGSYEQYF. CDR3 coding DNA: TGTACCAGCAGTACCGTTGCGGGAGGGTCCTACGAGCAGTACTTC. Full variable domain (outside the CDR3, taken from reference TRBV2 and TRBJ2-7): EPEVTQTPSHQVTQMGQEVILRCVPISNHLYFYWYRQILGQKVEFLVSFYNNEISEKSEIFDDQFSVERPDGSNFTLKIRSTKLEDSAMYFCTSSTVAGGSYEQYFGPGTRLTVT.

This clonotype was recorded at least ten times. The chain carries TRBV6-1 and TRBJ2-3; the match to TRBD2 covers 10 bases. In germline, CDR1 is MNHNS, CDR2 SASEGT. The V segment lost 6 bases and the J segment 6 bases; nucleotides outside the gene matches: 9. This CDR3 spans 15 amino acids. CDR3 sequence reads: CASRPGLAIADTQYF. The CDR3 bases are TGTGCCAGCAGACCGGGACTAGCGATCGCCGATACGCAGTATTTT.

The chain uses TRBV12-3 or TRBV12-4 and TRBJ2-3, with D tentatively TRBD2 (5 bases). The ends were cut back, 4 bases at V and 3 bases at J, with 23 bases in the middle. The CDR3 totals 18 residues. CDR3 sequence: CASSSFQVLWRVTDTQYF. The DNA of the CDR3 is TGTGCCAGCAGTTCCTTCCAGGTCCTCTGGCGGGTAACAGATACGCAGTATTTT.

This chain uses TRBV6-4 with TRBJ2-1; no definite D call. The ends were cut back, 2 bases at V and 0 bases at J, with 11 bases in the middle. Germline V gene lookup returns CDR1 MRHNA and CDR2 SNTAGT. This CDR3 region has 16 residues. This chain's CDR3 is CASSDQPLSSYNEQFF. The CDR3 DNA reads TGTGCCAGCAGTGACCAACCCCTGAGCTCCTACAATGAGCAGTTCTTC.

This clonotype came up a few times. The gene calls are TRBV29-1 and TRBJ2-4; perhaps TRBD2 as D (6 bases). V dropped 3 bases and J dropped 0 bases, with 9 bases sitting between them. This CDR3 has 14 residues. The V gene's germline CDR1 is SQVTM and CDR2 ANQGSEA. CDR3 nucleotides: TGCAGCGTTGAGGGAGGTTTAGCCAAAAACATTCAGTACTTC. Protein sequence: CSVEGGLAKNIQYF. The complete variable domain, with remaining parts taken from reference TRBV29-1 and TRBJ2-4, reads SAVISQKPSRDICQRGTSLTIQCQVDSQVTMMFWYRQQPGQSLTLIATANQGSEATYESGFVIDKFPISRPNLTFSTLTVSNMSPEDSSIYLCSVEGGLAKNIQYFGAGTRLSVL.

This clonotype was seen more than once but under ten times. The chain links TRBV5-1 to TRBJ1-5; D is uncertain. The CDR3 spans 12 residues. The germline CDR1 and CDR2 sequences are SGHRS and YFSETQ. V gave up 5 bases and J gave up 6 bases, with 9 bases separating them. CDR3 sequence (DNA): TGCGCCAGCAGACCAGTCACTCAGCCCCAGCATTTT. Translated: CASRPVTQPQHF.

The genes are TRBV28 and TRBJ2-7; TRBD2 aligns across 11 bases. The germline CDR1 and CDR2 sequences are MDHEN and SYDVKM. V dropped 6 bases and J dropped 9; count of bases not matched to a gene: 7. This CDR3 is 13 amino acids long. CDR3 DNA sequence: TGTGCCAGCAGACTAGCGGGAGTGGGGGGGCAGTACTTC. It is translated as CASRLAGVGGQYF.